This TCR beta chain was retrieved from a study of cytomegalovirus exposure and HLA in healthy donors. Study-wide results and caveats: Earlier analysis yielded a pattern in which most TCR beta V segments were productive about 90% or about 30% of the time.

Details on this clone: Its antigen is unidentified.

Researchers ran the PCR with 60 Vbeta and 13 Jbeta primers. Repertoires were generated with immunoSEQ multiplex PCR, while TCRdb's copy carries only in-frame clones and drops some. The sample lists around 140,000 clones; 73% were seen once. The CDR3 consists of 16 residues. CDR1 and CDR2 (germline): SGDLS, YYNGEE. The V gene end was trimmed by 0 bases and the J gene end by 2 bases; junction bases not matched to a gene: 7. The receptor was derived from a woman aged 18-29 years in good health and CMV-seronegative. The chain uses TRBV9 and TRBJ2-7; TRBD2 matches at 8 bases. The sequencing sample was made of PBMCs. The CDR3 coding sequence is TGTGCCAGCAGCGTAGAGGAGCGGGGGACAACCTACGAGCAGTACTTC. This translates into CASSVEERGTTYEQYF.